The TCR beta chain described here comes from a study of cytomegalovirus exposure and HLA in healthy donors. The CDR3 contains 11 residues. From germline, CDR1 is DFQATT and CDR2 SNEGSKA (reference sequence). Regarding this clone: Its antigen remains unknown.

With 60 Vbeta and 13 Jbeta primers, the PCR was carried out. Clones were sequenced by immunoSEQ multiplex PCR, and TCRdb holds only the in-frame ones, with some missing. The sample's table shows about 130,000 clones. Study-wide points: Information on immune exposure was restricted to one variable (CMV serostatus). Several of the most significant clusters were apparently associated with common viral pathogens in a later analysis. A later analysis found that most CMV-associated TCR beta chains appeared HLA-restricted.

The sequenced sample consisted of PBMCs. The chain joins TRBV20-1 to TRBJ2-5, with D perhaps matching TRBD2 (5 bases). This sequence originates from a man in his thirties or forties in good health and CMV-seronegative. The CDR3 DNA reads TGCAGCGTAAGCGGCGGGGAGACCCAGTACTTC. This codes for CSVSGGETQYF.